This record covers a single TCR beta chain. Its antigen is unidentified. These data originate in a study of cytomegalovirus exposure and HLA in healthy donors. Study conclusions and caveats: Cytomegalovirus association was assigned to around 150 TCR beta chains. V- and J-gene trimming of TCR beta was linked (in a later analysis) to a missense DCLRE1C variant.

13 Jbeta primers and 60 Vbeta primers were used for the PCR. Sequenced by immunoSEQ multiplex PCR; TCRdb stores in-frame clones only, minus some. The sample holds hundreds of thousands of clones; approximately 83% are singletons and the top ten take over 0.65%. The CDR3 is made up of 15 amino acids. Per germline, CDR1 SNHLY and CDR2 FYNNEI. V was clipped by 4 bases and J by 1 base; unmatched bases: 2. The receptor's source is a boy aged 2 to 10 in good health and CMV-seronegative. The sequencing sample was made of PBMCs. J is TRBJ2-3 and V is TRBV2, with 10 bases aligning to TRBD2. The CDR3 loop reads CASSAGTSGTDTQYF. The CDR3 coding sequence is TGTGCCAGCAGTGCCGGGACTAGCGGCACAGATACGCAGTATTTT.